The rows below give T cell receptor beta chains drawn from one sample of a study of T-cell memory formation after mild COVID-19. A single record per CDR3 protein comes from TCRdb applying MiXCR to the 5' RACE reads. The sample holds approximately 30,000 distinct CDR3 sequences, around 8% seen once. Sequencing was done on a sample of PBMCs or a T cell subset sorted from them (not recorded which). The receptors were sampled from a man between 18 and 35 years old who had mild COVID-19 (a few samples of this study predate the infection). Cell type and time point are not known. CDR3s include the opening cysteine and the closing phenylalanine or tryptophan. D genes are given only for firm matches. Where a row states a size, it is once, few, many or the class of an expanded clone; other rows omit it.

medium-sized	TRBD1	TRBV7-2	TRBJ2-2	CASSLVGGANTGELFF	TGTGCCAGCAGCTTAGTAGGGGGCGCGAACACCGGGGAGCTGTTTTTT
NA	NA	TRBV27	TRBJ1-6	CASSLGGARNSPLHF	TGTGCCAGCAGTTTGGGAGGGGCGAGAAATTCACCCCTCCACTTT
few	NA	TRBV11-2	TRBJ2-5	CASRGVGETQYF	TGTGCCAGCAGGGGGGTAGGAGAGACCCAGTACTTC
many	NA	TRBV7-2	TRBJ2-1	CASSSIGERGPYNEQFF	TGTGCCAGCAGCTCAATAGGAGAACGGGGGCCTTACAATGAGCAGTTCTTC
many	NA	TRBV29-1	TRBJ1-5	CSVATGLNQPQHF	TGCAGCGTGGCAACAGGGTTAAATCAGCCCCAGCATTTT
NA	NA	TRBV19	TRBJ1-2	CASNRDSMVYGYTF	TGTGCCAGTAACCGGGACTCGATGGTCTATGGCTACACCTTC
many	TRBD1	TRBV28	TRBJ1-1	CASSLWADRGNTEAFF	TGTGCCAGCAGTTTATGGGCCGACAGGGGGAACACTGAAGCTTTCTTT
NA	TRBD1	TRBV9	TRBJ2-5	CASSARGDRRETQYF	TGTGCCAGCAGCGCCCGTGGGGACAGGAGAGAGACCCAGTACTTC
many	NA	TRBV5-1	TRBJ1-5	CASSPTSGPGQPQHF	TGCGCCAGCAGCCCGACATCAGGTCCTGGACAGCCCCAGCATTTT
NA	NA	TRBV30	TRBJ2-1	CAWSTGRDNEQFF	TGTGCCTGGAGCACAGGGAGGGACAATGAGCAGTTCTTC
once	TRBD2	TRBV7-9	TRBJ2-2	CASSSLPGLGPSGELFF	TGTGCCAGCAGCTCACTCCCGGGACTAGGACCATCCGGGGAGCTGTTTTTT
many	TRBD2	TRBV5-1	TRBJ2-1	CASSSTYGGAGNEQFF	TGCGCCAGCAGCTCTACATACGGGGGGGCTGGAAATGAGCAGTTCTTC
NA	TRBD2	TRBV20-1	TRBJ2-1	CSASLPAGGTNEQFF	TGCAGTGCTAGCTTGCCAGCGGGGGGAACAAATGAGCAGTTCTTC
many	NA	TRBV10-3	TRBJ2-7	CAISDPGTAEQYF	TGTGCCATCAGTGACCCCGGCACCGCCGAGCAGTACTTC
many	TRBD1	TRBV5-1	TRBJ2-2	CASSSDRGRVGELFF	TGCGCCAGCAGCTCGGACAGGGGGCGCGTCGGGGAGCTGTTTTTT
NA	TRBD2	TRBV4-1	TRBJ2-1	CASSQTSGGAVLINEQFF	TGCGCCAGCAGCCAGACTAGCGGGGGGGCCGTCCTCATCAATGAGCAGTTCTTC
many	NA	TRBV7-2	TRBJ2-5	CASSLFGLSQETQYF	TGTGCCAGCAGCTTATTCGGTTTAAGCCAAGAGACCCAGTACTTC
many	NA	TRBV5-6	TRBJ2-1	CASSLGAPNEQFF	TGTGCCAGCAGCTTGGGGGCCCCCAATGAGCAGTTCTTC
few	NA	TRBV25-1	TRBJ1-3	CASSDLGRHSGNTIYF	TGTGCCAGCAGTGACTTGGGACGGCACTCTGGAAACACCATATATTTT
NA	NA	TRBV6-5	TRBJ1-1	CASKSPSVEAFF	TGTGCCAGCAAGAGCCCCAGCGTTGAAGCTTTCTTT
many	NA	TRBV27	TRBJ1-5	CASRGPLQPQHF	TGTGCCAGCCGGGGGCCTCTTCAGCCCCAGCATTTT
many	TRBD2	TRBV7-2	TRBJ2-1	CASSQTSGGPSSYNEQFF	TGTGCCAGCAGCCAGACTAGCGGGGGGCCAAGCTCCTACAATGAGCAGTTCTTC
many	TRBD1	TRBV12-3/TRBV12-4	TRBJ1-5	CASRMTGYQPQHF	TGTGCCAGCAGGATGACAGGGTATCAGCCCCAGCATTTT
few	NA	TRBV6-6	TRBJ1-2	CASSYGGDYGYTF	TGTGCCAGCAGTTACGGGGGAGACTATGGCTACACCTTC
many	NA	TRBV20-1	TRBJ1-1	CSARRGHLNTEAFF	TGCAGTGCTAGAAGGGGACACCTGAACACTGAAGCTTTCTTT
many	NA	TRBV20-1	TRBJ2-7	CSARDWVSGSTDYEQYF	TGCAGTGCTAGAGATTGGGTCAGCGGATCCACTGACTACGAGCAGTACTTC
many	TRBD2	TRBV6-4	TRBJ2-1	CASSDTSVSEQFF	TGTGCCAGCAGTGATACTAGCGTTTCTGAGCAGTTCTTC
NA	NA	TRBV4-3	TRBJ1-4	CASSQLVMVAGASATNEKLFF	TGCGCCAGCAGCCAACTTGTGATGGTCGCAGGGGCGAGTGCAACTAATGAAAAACTGTTTTTT
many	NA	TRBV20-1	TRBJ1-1	CSAPIVGLMNTEAFF	TGCAGTGCCCCTATAGTCGGGCTAATGAACACTGAAGCTTTCTTT
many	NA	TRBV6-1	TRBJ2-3	CASSERERSTDTQYF	TGTGCCAGCAGTGAGCGCGAGCGGTCCACAGATACGCAGTATTTT
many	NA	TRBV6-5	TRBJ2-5	CASTPLGGPEETQYF	TGTGCCAGCACCCCCCTGGGGGGACCCGAAGAGACCCAGTACTTC
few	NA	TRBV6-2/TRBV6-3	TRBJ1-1	CATRDEPNTEAFF	TGTGCCACAAGGGACGAGCCCAACACTGAAGCTTTCTTT
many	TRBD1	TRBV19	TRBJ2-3	CASSTPRDRGGDTQYF	TGTGCCAGTAGTACGCCCCGAGACAGGGGTGGAGATACGCAGTATTTT
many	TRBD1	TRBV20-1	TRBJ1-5	CSARRTGDQPQHF	TGCAGTGCTAGAAGGACAGGTGATCAGCCCCAGCATTTT
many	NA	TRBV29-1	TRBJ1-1	CSVERQGLEAFF	TGCAGCGTTGAAAGGCAGGGGCTCGAAGCTTTCTTT
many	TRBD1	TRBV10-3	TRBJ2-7	CAIRVSGQGYEQYF	TGTGCCATCAGGGTTTCGGGACAGGGGTACGAGCAGTACTTC
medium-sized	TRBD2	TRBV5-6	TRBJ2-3	CASSLFQRGSTDTQYF	TGTGCCAGCAGCTTGTTCCAGCGGGGGAGCACAGATACGCAGTATTTT
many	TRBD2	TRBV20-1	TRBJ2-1	CSAMSGGASYEQFF	TGCAGTGCTATGAGCGGGGGGGCCTCGTATGAGCAGTTCTTC
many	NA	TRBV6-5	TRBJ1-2	CASSYSGLTGGYTF	TGTGCCAGCAGTTACTCCGGCTTAACTGGGGGCTACACCTTC
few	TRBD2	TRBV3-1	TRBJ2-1	CASSQDPTEGRVVFF	TGTGCCAGCAGCCAAGATCCGACCGAAGGGAGGGTGGTATTCTTC
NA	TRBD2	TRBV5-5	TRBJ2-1	CASITGTSIYNEQFF	TGTGCCAGCATAACCGGGACTAGCATATACAATGAGCAGTTCTTC
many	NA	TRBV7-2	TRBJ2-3	CASSLDGYTDTQYF	TGTGCCAGCAGCTTAGACGGGTACACAGATACGCAGTATTTT
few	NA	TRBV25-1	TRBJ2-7	CASSEAGQRYEQYF	TGTGCCAGCAGTGAAGCGGGACAGCGTTACGAGCAGTACTTC
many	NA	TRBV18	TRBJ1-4	CASSPFTEKLFF	TGTGCCAGCTCACCCTTTACGGAAAAACTGTTTTTT
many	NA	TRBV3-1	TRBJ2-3	CASSPFSGYTQYF	TGTGCCAGCAGCCCCTTCTCTGGGTATACGCAGTATTTT
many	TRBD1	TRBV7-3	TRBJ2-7	CASSGGPLSEQYF	TGTGCCAGCTCAGGGGGCCCTCTCTCCGAGCAGTACTTC
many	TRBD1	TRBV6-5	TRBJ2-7	CASKHRDRFSYEQYF	TGTGCCAGCAAGCACCGGGACAGGTTTTCCTACGAGCAGTACTTC
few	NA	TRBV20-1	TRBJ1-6	CSARWGALDNSPLHF	TGCAGTGCTAGGTGGGGGGCGCTCGATAATTCACCCCTCCACTTT
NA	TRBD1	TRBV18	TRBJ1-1	CASSPPPGQLPGGNTEAFF	TGTGCCAGCTCTCCGCCCCCGGGACAGCTACCCGGAGGGAACACTGAAGCTTTCTTT
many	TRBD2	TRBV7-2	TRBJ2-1	CASSTGLAGSVGQFF	TGTGCCAGCAGCACGGGACTAGCGGGGAGTGTGGGGCAGTTCTTC
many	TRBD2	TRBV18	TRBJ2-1	CASSLASGSYNEQFF	TGTGCCAGCTCACTTGCAAGCGGGAGCTACAATGAGCAGTTCTTC
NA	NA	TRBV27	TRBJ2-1	CASSRGPYNEQFF	TGTGCCAGCAGTCGGGGGCCCTACAATGAGCAGTTCTTC
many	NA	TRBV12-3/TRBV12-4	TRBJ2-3	CASSFGSTDTQYF	TGTGCCAGCAGTTTCGGAAGCACAGATACGCAGTATTTT
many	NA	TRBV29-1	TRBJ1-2	CSVEVGPTNYGYTF	TGCAGCGTTGAAGTGGGGCCTACTAACTATGGCTACACCTTC